Detailed here is one TCR beta chain. This clonotype was counted ten times or more. The antigen this receptor binds is unknown. Within one base of it there is no much larger clone, and no base qualities were kept. These data belong to a study of T cells in Graves' hyperthyroidism and ophthalmopathy (dated by TCRdb to the late 2010s). For the wider study: Peripheral blood was sampled at the time of initial diagnosis, prior to any treatment. A discovery cohort of roughly 96 patients, about 44 with Graves' ophthalmopathy and more than 55 with stable Graves' hyperthyroidism, was used to find distinguishing TCR V-J signatures. An independent validation cohort of fewer than 20 hyperthyroidism patients and 17 patients who later progressed to ophthalmopathy tested prospective prediction of ophthalmopathy. The 100 or so discovery patients were divided at random into training and test sets in a 7:3 ratio. In addition, the study compared T-cell repertoires in thyroid tissue and in blood from roughly six Graves' hyperthyroidism patients. After sampling, hyperthyroidism patients received methimazole starting at 30 mg daily, and ophthalmopathy patients received high-dose intravenous methylprednisolone. TCR Vbeta CDR3 sequencing of 120 to 150 peripheral blood samples (more than 40 ophthalmopathy, 70 to 85 hyperthyroidism and around 17 progressor patients) is reported in the paper.

Sequences GTSNPN (CDR1) and SVGIG (CDR2) are obtained from the germline V gene (reference sequence). The CDR3 spans 15 residues, from the cysteine through the phenylalanine. The sequence is cut down to CDR3 DNA, 45 bases in frame from base 1. Relative to germline, V is missing 0 bases and J is missing 6 bases, with 5 bases of the junction outside any gene match. Moderately to severely active disease, a Clinical Activity Score of at least 3, a NOSPECS grade of at least 4, and a duration under 3 months were present in ophthalmopathy patients. Patients with uncontrolled infections, other autoimmune diseases, pregnancy or lactation were excluded. Diagnoses relied on clinical symptoms, serum thyroxine and TRAb, thyroid ultrasound and orbital computed tomography. PBMCs were isolated from about 9.1 ml of fresh peripheral blood by Ficoll-Paque density gradient centrifugation. Total RNA was extracted with Trizol reagent, and quality was checked on an Agilent 2100 Bioanalyzer.

TCR beta CDR3 regions were amplified from RNA transcripts. The TCR CDR3 was subjected to a first round of RT-PCR using the HTBI primer set and the Qiagen OneStep RT-PCR kit. Libraries were constructed in a second round of multiplex PCR, after which size selection and purification were carried out. Libraries were sequenced paired-end with 100 bp reads on an Illumina HiSeq2000. Processing in the source paper ran as follows. Raw data were processed with SOAPnuke, discarding reads with adapters, uncalled bases, mean Phred below 15, or no exact constant-primer or identifier match. COPE v1.2.5 was used to merge high-quality paired reads, and clonotypes were defined as unique nucleotide sequences. Clonotypes were aligned to IMGT TRBV, TRBD and TRBJ reference segments using MiTCR v1.1. Analysis was restricted to V-J combinations with a frequency above 0.0001, which covered 98% to 99.2% of repertoires. A TCS score was defined as the ratio of F50 (clonal expansion) to E x V (chaos), with BLOSUM62-based TCRdist applied between CDR3 peptides within each V-J. Welch's t-statistics and random forest reduced roughly 540 V-J features to 10 to 15, which were used in a naive Bayes classifier (R e1071). The public reads were reprocessed in TCRdb via fastp at Q25 and MiXCR, keeping in-frame beta chains. Entries are consolidated by CDR3 protein sequence, retaining the most common genes and DNA. TCRdb, rather than the study authors, made the V and J calls. The sample data list approximately 600,000 distinct CDR3 sequences, and roughly 20% of these were observed just once. Around a third of the sample comes from the top ten.

Results the study describes overall, beyond this receptor: In cross-validation, a model built on a 13 V-J signature told ophthalmopathy apart from stable hyperthyroidism with 87.88% sensitivity and around 84% specificity, and in testing the same model reached 80%/75%. Blood samples also contained most of the expanded thyroid clonotypes (frequency above 0.001), which suggests that blood repertoires may reflect thyroid immune responses. Sample size was not statistically predetermined, and investigators were not blinded to group allocation. In validation, progression to ophthalmopathy was predicted by the model with 55% to 71% sensitivity and 72% to 85% specificity, a median of approximately 6.5 months before onset.

This clonotype was obtained from a man aged 25 to 45 with Graves' ophthalmopathy. Recombination linked TRBV30 to TRBJ2-7; TRBD2 agrees with 13 junctional bases. Sequencing used blood. The CDR3 protein: CAWSVGLAGVGEQYF. The DNA sequence is given as TGTGCCTGGAGTGTCGGACTAGCGGGAGTAGGCGAGCAGTACTTC.